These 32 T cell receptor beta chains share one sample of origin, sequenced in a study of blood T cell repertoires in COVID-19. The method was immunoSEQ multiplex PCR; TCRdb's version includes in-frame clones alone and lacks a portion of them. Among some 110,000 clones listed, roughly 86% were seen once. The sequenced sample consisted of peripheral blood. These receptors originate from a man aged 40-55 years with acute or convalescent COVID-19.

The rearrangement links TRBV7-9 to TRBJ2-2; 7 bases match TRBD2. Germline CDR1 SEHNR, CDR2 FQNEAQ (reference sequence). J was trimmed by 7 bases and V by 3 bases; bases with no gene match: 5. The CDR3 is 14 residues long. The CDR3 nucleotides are TGTGCCAGCAGCTTCGCTAGCGGCGGCGGGGAGCTGTTTTTT. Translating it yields CASSFASGGGELFF.

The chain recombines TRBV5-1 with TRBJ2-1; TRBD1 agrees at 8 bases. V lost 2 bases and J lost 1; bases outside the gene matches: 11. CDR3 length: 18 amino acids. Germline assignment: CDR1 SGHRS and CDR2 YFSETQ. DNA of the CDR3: TGCGCCAGCAGCTTAAGGCAGGGGGCGAGGGTTTCCTACAATGAGCAGTTCTTC. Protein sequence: CASSLRQGARVSYNEQFF.

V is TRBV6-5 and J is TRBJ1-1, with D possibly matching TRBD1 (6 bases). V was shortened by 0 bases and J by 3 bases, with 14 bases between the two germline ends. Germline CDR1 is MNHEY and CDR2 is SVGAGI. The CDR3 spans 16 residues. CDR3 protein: CASSYSNTGSDTEAFF. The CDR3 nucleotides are TGTGCCAGCAGTTACTCGAATACAGGGAGTGACACTGAAGCTTTCTTT.

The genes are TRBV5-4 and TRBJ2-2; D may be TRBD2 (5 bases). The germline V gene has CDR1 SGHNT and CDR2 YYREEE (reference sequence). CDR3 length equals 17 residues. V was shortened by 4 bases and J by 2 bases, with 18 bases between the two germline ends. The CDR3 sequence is CASSLVLGVVNTGELFF. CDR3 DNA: TGTGCCAGCAGCCTTGTACTGGGAGTTGTAAACACCGGGGAGCTGTTTTTT.

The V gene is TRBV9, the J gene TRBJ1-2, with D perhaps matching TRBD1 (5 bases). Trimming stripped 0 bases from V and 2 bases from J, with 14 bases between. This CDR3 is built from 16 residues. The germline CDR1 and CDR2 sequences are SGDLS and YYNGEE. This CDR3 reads CASSVEAGGLNYGYTF. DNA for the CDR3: TGTGCCAGCAGCGTAGAGGCGGGGGGGTTAAACTATGGCTACACCTTC.

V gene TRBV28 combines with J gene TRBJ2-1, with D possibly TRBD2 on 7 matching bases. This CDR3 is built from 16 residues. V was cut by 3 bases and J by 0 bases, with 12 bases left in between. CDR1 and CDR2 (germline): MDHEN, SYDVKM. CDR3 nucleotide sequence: TGTGCCAGCAGTTTCGTGGCGGGGGCCTCCTACAATGAGCAGTTCTTC. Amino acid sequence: CASSFVAGASYNEQFF.

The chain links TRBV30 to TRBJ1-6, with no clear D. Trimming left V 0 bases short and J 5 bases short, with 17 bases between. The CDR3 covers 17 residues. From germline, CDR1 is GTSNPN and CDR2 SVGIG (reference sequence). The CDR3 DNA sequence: TGTGCCTGGAGTGTTCGGGCTCCTACAGCGGATAATTCACCCCTCCACTTT. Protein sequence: CAWSVRAPTADNSPLHF.

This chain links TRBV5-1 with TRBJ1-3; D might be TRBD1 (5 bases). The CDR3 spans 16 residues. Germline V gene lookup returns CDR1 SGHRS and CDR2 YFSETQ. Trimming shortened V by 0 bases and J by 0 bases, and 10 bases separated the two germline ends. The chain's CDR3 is CASSLEGVTSGNTIYF. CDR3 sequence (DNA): TGCGCCAGCAGCTTGGAAGGGGTTACCTCTGGAAACACCATATATTTT.

The CDR3, as DNA: TGTGCCAGCAGCCAAGATTGGACAGGGGCTGGCTACACCTTC. Translating gives CASSQDWTGAGYTF. This chain connects TRBV3-1 (or the pseudogene TRBV3-2) to TRBJ1-2; 9 bases are a match to TRBD1. The CDR3 has 14 residues. Losses at the gene ends were 0 bases for V and 7 bases for J; bases not matched to a gene: 3. Germline values: CDR1 LGHDT, CDR2 YNNKEL (reference sequence).

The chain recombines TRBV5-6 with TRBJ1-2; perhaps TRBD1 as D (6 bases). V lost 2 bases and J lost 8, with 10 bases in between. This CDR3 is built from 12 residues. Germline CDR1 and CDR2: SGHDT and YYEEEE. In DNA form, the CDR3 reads TGTGCCAGCAGCTTACAGGGCGTCGGCTACACCTTC. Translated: CASSLQGVGYTF.

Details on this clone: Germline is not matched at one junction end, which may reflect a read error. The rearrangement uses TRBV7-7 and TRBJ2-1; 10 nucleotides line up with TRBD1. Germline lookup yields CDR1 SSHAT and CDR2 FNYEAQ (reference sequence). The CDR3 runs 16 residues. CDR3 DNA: TGTGCTAGCAGCGTCAGACAGGGGGCGTCCTACAATGAGCAGTTCTTC. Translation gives CASSVRQGASYNEQFF.

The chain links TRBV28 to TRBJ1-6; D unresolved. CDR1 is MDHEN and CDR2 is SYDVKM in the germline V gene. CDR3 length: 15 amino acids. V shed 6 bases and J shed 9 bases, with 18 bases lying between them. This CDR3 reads CASSLPGEGGSPLHF. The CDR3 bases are TGTGCCAGCAGCCTCCCTGGGGAGGGTGGTTCACCCCTCCACTTT.

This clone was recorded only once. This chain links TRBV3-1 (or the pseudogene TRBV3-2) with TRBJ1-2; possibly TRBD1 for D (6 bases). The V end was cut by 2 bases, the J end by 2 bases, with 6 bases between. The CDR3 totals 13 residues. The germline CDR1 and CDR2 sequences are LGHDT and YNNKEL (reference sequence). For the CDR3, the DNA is TGTGCCAGCAGCCAAACAGGGAACTATGGCTACACCTTC. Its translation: CASSQTGNYGYTF.

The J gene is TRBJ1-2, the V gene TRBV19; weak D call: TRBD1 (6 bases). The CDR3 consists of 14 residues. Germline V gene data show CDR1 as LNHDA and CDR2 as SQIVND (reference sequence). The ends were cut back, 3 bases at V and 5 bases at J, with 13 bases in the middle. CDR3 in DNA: TGTGCCAGTAGTATGTCAGGGGTCCTATATGGCTACACCTTC. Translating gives CASSMSGVLYGYTF.

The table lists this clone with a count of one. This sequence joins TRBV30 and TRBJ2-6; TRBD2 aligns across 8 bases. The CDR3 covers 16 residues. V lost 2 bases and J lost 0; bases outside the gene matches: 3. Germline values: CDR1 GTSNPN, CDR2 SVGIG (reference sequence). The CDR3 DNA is TGTGCCTGGAGTCGGGGGGGAAGCTCTGGGGCCAACGTCCTGACTTTC. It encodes CAWSRGGSSGANVLTF.

CDR3 region: CASSYNREGTIYF. The CDR3 DNA reads TGTGCCAGCAGCTACAACAGGGAGGGCACCATATATTTT. The J gene is TRBJ1-3, the V gene TRBV7-2, with TRBD1 as a possible D gene (6 bases). V was trimmed by 4 bases and J by 9 bases, leaving 13 bases between them. The CDR3 totals 13 residues. CDR1 is SGHTA and CDR2 is FQGNSA in the germline V gene. The full variable domain, completed using reference TRBV7-2 and TRBJ1-3, is GAGVSQSPSNKVTEKGKDVELRCDPISGHTALYWYRQSLGQGLEFLIYFQGNSAPDKSGLPSDRFSAERTGGSVSTLTIQRTQQEDSAVYLCASSYNREGTIYFGEGSWLTVV.

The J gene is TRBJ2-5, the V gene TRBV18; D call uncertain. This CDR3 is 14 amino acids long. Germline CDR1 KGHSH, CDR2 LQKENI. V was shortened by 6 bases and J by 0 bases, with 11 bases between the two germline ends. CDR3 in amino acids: CASSMNGYQETQYF. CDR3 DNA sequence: TGTGCCAGCTCGATGAACGGGTACCAAGAGACCCAGTACTTC.

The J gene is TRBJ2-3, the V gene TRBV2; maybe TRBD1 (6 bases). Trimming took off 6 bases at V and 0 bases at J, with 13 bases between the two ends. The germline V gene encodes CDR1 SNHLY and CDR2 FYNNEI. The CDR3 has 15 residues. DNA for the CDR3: TGTGCCAGCAGGGCGACAGGCCTGAGCACAGATACGCAGTATTTT. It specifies CASRATGLSTDTQYF.

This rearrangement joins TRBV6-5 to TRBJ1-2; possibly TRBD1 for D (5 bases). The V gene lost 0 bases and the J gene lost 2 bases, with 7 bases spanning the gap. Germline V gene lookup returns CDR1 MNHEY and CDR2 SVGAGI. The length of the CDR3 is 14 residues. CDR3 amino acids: CASSYSRTNYGYTF. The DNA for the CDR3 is TGTGCCAGCAGTTACTCGAGGACAAACTATGGCTACACCTTC.

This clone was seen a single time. CDR3 DNA sequence: TGTGCCAGCAGCGTAGGACAGTACAATCAGCCCCAGCATTTT. Its translation is CASSVGQYNQPQHF. The genes are TRBV9 and TRBJ1-5; D possibly corresponds to TRBD1 (5 bases). This CDR3 contains 14 residues. Trimming removed 0 bases at V and 3 bases at J, with 7 bases between. The germline CDR1 and CDR2 sequences are SGDLS and YYNGEE.

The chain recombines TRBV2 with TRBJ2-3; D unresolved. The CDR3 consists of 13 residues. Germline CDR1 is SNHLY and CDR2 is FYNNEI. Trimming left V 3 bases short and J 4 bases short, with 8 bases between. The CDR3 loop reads CASSEGQSDTQYF. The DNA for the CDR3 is TGTGCCAGCAGTGAGGGCCAGTCAGATACGCAGTATTTT.

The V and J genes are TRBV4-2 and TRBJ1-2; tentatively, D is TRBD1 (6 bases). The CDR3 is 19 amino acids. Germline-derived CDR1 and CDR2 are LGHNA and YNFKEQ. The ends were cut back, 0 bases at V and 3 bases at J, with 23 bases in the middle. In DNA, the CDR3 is TGTGCCAGCAGCCAAGATCTGAGCTCAGGGGCTATCTTCGACTATGGCTACACCTTC. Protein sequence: CASSQDLSSGAIFDYGYTF.

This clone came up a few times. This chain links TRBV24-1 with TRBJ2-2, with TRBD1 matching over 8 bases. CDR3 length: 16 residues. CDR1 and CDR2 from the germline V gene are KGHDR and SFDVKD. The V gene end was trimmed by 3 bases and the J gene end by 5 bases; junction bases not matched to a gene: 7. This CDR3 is CATSDARTGPTGELFF. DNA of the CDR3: TGTGCCACCAGTGATGCGAGGACAGGGCCGACCGGGGAGCTGTTTTTT.

The CDR3 spells CAWRSGNQPQHF. The CDR3 region has the DNA TGTGCCTGGAGGTCCGGTAATCAGCCCCAGCATTTT. J is TRBJ1-5 and V is TRBV30; no clear D gene. Germline CDR1 reads GTSNPN; CDR2 reads SVGIG (reference sequence). The CDR3 is 12 residues long. V was clipped by 3 bases and J by 4 bases, with 7 bases between them.

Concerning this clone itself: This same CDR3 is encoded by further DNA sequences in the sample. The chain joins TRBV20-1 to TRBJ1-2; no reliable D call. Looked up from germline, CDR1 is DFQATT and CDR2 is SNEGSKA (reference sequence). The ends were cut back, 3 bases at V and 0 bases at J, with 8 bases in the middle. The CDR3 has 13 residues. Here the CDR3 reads CSASLRTNYGYTF. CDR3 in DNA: TGCAGTGCTAGTCTCAGAACTAACTATGGCTACACCTTC.

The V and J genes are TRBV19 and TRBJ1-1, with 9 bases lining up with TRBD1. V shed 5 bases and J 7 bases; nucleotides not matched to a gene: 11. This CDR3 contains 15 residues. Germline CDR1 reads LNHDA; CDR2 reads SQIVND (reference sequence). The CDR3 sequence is CASSLQGAALHEAFF. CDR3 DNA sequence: TGTGCCAGTAGTTTACAGGGGGCGGCCCTCCATGAAGCTTTCTTT.

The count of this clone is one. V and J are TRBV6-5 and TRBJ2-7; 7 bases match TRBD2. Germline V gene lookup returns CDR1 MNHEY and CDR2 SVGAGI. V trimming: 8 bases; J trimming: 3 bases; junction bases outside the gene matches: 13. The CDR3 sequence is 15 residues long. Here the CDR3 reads CASANGGDGGYEQYF. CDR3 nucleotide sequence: TGTGCCAGCGCAAATGGGGGGGACGGCGGCTACGAGCAGTACTTC.

The CDR3 sequence: CASSAQGIYEQYF. CDR3 nucleotides: TGTGCCAGCAGTGCGCAGGGTATCTACGAGCAGTACTTC. This sequence joins TRBV2 and TRBJ2-7; tentatively, D is TRBD1 (5 bases). Germline CDR1 SNHLY, CDR2 FYNNEI. V was clipped by 4 bases and J by 3 bases, with 10 bases between them. This CDR3 region has 13 residues.

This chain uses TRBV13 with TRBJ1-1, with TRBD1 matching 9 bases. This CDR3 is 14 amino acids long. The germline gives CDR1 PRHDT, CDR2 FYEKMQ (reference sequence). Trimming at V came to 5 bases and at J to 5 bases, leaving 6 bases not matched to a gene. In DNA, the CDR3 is TGTGCCAGCAGCGACAGGGGGTTGGGGACTGAAGCTTTCTTT. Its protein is CASSDRGLGTEAFF.

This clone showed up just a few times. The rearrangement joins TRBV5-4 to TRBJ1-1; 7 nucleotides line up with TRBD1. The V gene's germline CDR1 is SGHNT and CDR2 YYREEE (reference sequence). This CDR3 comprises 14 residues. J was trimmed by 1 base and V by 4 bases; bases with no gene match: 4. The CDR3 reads CASSKGQSNTEAFF. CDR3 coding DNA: TGTGCCAGCAGCAAGGGACAGTCGAACACTGAAGCTTTCTTT.

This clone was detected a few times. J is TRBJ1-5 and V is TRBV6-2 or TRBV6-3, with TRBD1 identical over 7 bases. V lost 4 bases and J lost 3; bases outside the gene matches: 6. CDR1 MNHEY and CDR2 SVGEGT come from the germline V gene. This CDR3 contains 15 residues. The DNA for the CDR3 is TGTGCCAGCAGTTTCTCCGACAGGGACAATCAGCCCCAGCATTTT. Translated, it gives CASSFSDRDNQPQHF.

The chain's CDR3 is CASSLPGTNEKLFF. In DNA, the CDR3 is TGTGCCAGCAGTTTACCCGGGACAAATGAAAAACTGTTTTTT. This rearrangement joins TRBV27 to TRBJ1-4, with D maybe TRBD1 (6 bases). Between the trimmed V and J ends, which lost 2 bases and 5 bases, there was a span of 9 bases. The CDR3 is 14 amino acids. Per germline, CDR1 MNHEY and CDR2 SMNVEV (reference sequence).